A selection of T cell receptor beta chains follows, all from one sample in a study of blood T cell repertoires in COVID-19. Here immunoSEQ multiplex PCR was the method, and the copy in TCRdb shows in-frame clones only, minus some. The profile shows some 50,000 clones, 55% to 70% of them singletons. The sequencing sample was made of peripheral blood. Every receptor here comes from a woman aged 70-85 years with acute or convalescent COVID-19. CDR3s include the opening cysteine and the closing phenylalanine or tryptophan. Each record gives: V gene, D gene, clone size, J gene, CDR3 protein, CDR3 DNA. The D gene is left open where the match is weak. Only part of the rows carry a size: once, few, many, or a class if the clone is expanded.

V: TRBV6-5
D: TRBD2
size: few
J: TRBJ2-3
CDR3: CASSYSTSGTDTQYF
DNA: TGTGCCAGCAGTTACTCGACTAGCGGCACAGATACGCAGTATTTT

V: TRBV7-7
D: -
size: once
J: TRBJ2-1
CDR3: CASSFSSLASRQFF
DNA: TGTGCCAGCAGCTTTTCTTCCCTGGCTAGTCGGCAGTTCTTC

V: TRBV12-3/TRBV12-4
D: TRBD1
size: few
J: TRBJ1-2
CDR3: CASRSGQVQGYTF
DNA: TGTGCCAGCAGGAGTGGACAGGTACAAGGCTACACCTTC

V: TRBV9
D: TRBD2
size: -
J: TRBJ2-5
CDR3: CASSVGTNLVMGSETQYF
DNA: TGTGCCAGCAGCGTGGGGACTAACCTGGTGATGGGTTCGGAGACCCAGTACTTC

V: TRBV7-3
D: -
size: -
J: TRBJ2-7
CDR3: CASSQGQPYEQYF
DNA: TGTGCCAGCAGCCAGGGACAACCCTACGAGCAGTACTTC

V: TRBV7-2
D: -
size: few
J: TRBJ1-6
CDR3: CASSFDGGFNNSPLHF
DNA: TGTGCCAGCAGCTTTGATGGGGGGTTCAATAATTCACCCCTCCACTTT

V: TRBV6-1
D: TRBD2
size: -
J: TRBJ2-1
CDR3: CASSEASGGANNEQFF
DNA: TGTGCCAGCAGTGAAGCAAGCGGGGGGGCCAACAATGAGCAGTTCTTC

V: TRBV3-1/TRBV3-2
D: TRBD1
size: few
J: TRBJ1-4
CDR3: CASSPQRQGPKLFF
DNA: TGTGCCAGCAGCCCTCAGAGACAGGGGCCAAAACTGTTTTTT

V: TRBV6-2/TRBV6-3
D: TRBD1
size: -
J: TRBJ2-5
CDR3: CASSYRTGGGHRETQYF
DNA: TGTGCCAGCAGTTACAGGACAGGGGGCGGGCATCGAGAGACCCAGTACTTC

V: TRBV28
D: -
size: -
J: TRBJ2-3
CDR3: CASSLSGVTDTQYF
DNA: TGTGCCAGCAGTTTAAGCGGAGTCACAGATACGCAGTATTTT

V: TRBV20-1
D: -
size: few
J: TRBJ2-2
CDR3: CSASSAGDGELFF
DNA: TGCAGTGCTAGTAGCGCCGGGGACGGGGAGCTGTTTTTT

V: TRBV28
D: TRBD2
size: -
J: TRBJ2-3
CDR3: CATEPGLGGTDTQYF
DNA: TGTGCCACCGAGCCGGGACTAGGGGGCACAGATACGCAGTATTTT

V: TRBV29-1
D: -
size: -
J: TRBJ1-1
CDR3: CSSGDLNTEAFF
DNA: TGCAGCTCAGGGGATCTGAACACTGAAGCTTTCTTT

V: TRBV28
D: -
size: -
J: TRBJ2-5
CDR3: CASSLTDASETQYF
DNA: TGTGCCAGCAGTTTGACAGACGCCTCAGAGACCCAGTACTTC

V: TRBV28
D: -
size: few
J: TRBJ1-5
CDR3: CASSLTRGPQHF
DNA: TGTGCCAGCAGTTTGACTAGGGGGCCCCAGCATTTT

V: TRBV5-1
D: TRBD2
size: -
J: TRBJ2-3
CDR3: CASSWTSGGADTQYF
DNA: TGCGCCAGCAGCTGGACTAGCGGGGGGGCAGATACGCAGTATTTT

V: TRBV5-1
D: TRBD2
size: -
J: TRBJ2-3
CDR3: CASSSRLAGAADTQYF
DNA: TGCGCCAGCAGCTCGAGACTAGCGGGAGCCGCAGATACGCAGTATTTT

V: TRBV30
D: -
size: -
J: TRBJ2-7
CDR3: CAWSVGHLGPYEQYF
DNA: TGTGCCTGGAGTGTAGGCCATCTGGGCCCCTACGAGCAGTACTTC

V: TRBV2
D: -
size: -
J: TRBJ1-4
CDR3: CASREGSSSEKLFF
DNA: TGTGCCAGCAGGGAGGGTTCATCGTCGGAAAAACTGTTTTTT

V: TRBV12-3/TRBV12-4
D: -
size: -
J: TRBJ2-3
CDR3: CASSLSDTQYF
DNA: TGTGCCAGCAGTTTATCGGATACGCAGTATTTT

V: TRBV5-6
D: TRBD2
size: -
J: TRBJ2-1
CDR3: CASSPSGGGVYNEQFF
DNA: TGTGCCAGCAGCCCGAGTGGCGGGGGGGTTTACAATGAGCAGTTCTTC

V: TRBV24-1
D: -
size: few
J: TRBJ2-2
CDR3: CATSDLGSTGELFF
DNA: TGTGCCACCAGTGATTTGGGTAGCACCGGGGAGCTGTTTTTT

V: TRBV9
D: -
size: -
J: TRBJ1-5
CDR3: CASSVAETVQHF
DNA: TGTGCCAGCAGCGTAGCTGAGACTGTCCAGCATTTT

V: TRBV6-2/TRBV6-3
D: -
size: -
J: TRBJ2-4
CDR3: CASSYSNTEKNIQYF
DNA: TGTGCCAGCAGTTACTCGAATACGGAGAAAAACATTCAGTACTTC

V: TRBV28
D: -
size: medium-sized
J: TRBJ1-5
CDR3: CASRTADQPQHF
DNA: TGTGCCAGTCGGACAGCCGATCAGCCCCAGCATTTT

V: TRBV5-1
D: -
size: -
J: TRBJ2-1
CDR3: CASSLSFREQFF
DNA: TGCGCCAGCAGCTTGAGCTTTAGAGAGCAGTTCTTC

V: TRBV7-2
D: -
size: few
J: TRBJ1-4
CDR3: CASSPGQANEKLFF
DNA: TGTGCCAGCAGCCCGGGACAAGCAAATGAAAAACTGTTTTTT

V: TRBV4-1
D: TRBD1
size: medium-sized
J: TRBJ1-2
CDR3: CASSQGDRTGALYGYTF
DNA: TGCGCCAGCAGCCAAGGCGACCGGACAGGGGCCTTATATGGCTACACCTTC

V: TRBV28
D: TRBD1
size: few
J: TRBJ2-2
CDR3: CASSLFRLDRGPGELFF
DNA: TGTGCCAGCAGTTTATTCCGACTGGACAGGGGCCCCGGGGAGCTGTTTTTT

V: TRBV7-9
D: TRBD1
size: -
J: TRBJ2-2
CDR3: CASSLTGGTGELFF
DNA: TGTGCCAGCAGCTTGACAGGGGGCACCGGGGAGCTGTTTTTT

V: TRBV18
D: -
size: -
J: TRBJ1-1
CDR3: CASSPVRGGGTEAFF
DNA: TGTGCCAGCTCACCAGTAAGGGGCGGGGGCACTGAAGCTTTCTTT